Given below is one TCR beta chain in context. No antigen is known for it. Base qualities were left out, and no much larger clone turns up one base away. The library was made by the immunoSEQ multiplex PCR assay. The multiplex PCR relied on a mix of 60 forward primers for TCR Vbeta segments and 13 reverse primers for TCR Jbeta segments. Amplification of the CDR3 region of rearranged TCR beta genes was performed with a multiplex PCR assay on genomic DNA. Amplified TCR beta libraries were sequenced as 87-base-pair reads on the Illumina HiSeq System. The study's processing was this. A later analysis counted about 82 million unique TCR beta chains across the 640 or so repertoires, and 9 million to 14 million of these chains were shared by at least two donors. To remove PCR and sequencing errors, raw reads were error-corrected and collapsed into unique sequences using a nearest-neighbor algorithm that merged closely related sequences. CDR3 sequences were aligned to IMGT reference sequences to assign V, D and J gene segments. For a sequence to be retained, a match of at least six nucleotides to both a V gene segment and a J gene segment was required. Rearrangements were classified as productive when the CDR3 lacked stop codons and remained in frame with V and J, and all other rearrangements were classified as non-productive. Following IMGT convention, CDR3 was defined as the stretch from the second conserved V-encoded cysteine to the conserved J-encoded phenylalanine. The earlier analysis of 587 of the donors excluded sequences that lacked an unambiguous match to a single V gene segment. An earlier analysis of several hundred of the donors called V segments functional above 56.7% productive rearrangements and segregating when the between-donor standard deviation exceeded 5%. A statistical classification framework was built to diagnose cytomegalovirus status from the catalog of TCR beta chain sequences. In a later analysis, V and J genes were assigned by comparing TCR nucleotide sequences against IMGT/GENE-DB human TR gene sequences. The TCRdist pipeline was used in a later analysis to assign CDR3 sequences and most-parsimonious VDJ recombination scenarios. In a later analysis, each TCR beta chain was defined by its CDR3 amino acid sequence together with its V-gene family, and reads lacking a unique V-gene family were excluded. To address suspected cross-contamination and a sequencing artifact, a later analysis removed a few hundred highly shared, low-generation-probability nucleotide sequences. In a later analysis, a clonal expansion index was calculated for each public chain from normalized within-repertoire ranks of inferred template counts. Generation probabilities in a later analysis came from a VDJ recombination model fitted to out-of-frame rearrangements, and those results were checked against IGoR. In a later analysis, hypergeometric tests were used to score TCR-TCR, TCR-HLA and TCR-CMV co-occurrence, with a repertoire-size bias correction applied to TCR pairs. In a later analysis, false discovery rates were estimated by permuting HLA or CMV assignments 20 times. In a later analysis, co-occurring TCRs were grouped using DBSCAN, and TCRdist sequence similarity was added for clustering within HLA-allele-positive subsets. For co-occurrence clustering, repertoires with fewer than 30,000 or more than 120,000 public chains were excluded, along with about five repertoires with anomalous nucleotide sharing. TCRdb limited this immuneACCESS table to in-frame rearrangements with V and J called. A share of clones is missing; checked studies link under half to unresolved V genes, and the rest is unexplained. D and trimming were read from the DNA, whereas the V and J calls and clone size are those reported in that table. This sample has roughly 170,000 clones in its table, and about 84% of those were observed once. The ten largest clones take up 4.8% of the sample.

This sample is drawn from a study of cytomegalovirus exposure and HLA in healthy donors (dated by TCRdb to the late 2010s). About the study as a whole: An earlier analysis of about 530 of the donors reported about 280 Gb of sequence data and 117 million unique TCR beta sequences obtained from roughly 180 million T cells. Approximately 300 gigabases of sequencing data and approximately 93 million unique TCR sequences were included in an early release covering 550 to 800 HLA-typed donors. The genetic ancestry cluster associated with self-reported Caucasian donors included 81% of the roughly 400 genotyped donors. The study aimed to test whether cataloging public T cell receptors could reveal signatures of past pathogen exposure. Using immunosequencing, the study profiled T cell repertoires from around 680 subjects and related those repertoires to cytomegalovirus serostatus. A separate validation cohort of about 110 different subjects was used in addition to the approximately 640-subject first cohort. The study combined high-throughput TCR immunosequencing, statistical association of individual TCRs with disease status, and machine learning to predict cytomegalovirus infection status. A later analysis re-analyzed previously published TCR beta repertoires from roughly 630 donors and added high-resolution HLA genotyping to study TCR occurrence patterns. In the later analysis, no new phenotypic data were used to find candidate immune exposures; instead, reliance was placed on TCR beta sequences and their occurrence across donors. To decide whether each TCR beta V gene segment behaved as functional or pseudogenic, an earlier analysis of approximately 590 of the donors relied on high-throughput TCR beta sequencing. Donor age, sex, ethnicity and CMV serostatus were compiled alongside the repertoire data. Genome-wide SNP genotypes for about 60% of the roughly 700 donors were used in a later genetic analysis, which treated that subset as a discovery cohort. All discovery cohort repertoires had been generated using a single sequencing platform. HLA typing included class I and class II loci at four-digit resolution. The number of donors typed differed by locus, with roughly 620-630 for A, B, C, DRB1 and DQB1, 522 for DQA1, some 570 for DPA1, and some 450 for DPB1. Five DR-DQ haplotypes were handled as single units for association and clustering, since linkage in the cohort was strong. Among under 450 genotyped donors of the cohort, an average of around 240,000 unique TCR beta nucleotide sequences were sequenced per donor, about a sixth of them non-productive. Paper-wide results and their limitations: Because HLA typing was missing for some donors at each locus, association tests included only the typed subset. Only TCR beta chains were sequenced in this cohort, and the absence of alpha or paired-chain data limited detectable features. Compared with the roughly 670-donor mean, donors in an Asian-associated ancestry cluster had fewer N-insertions in productive TCRs, according to a later genetic analysis. According to a later analysis, TCR association rates differed among HLA loci, with DRB1 alleles showing the most associated TCRs and HLA-C alleles showing the fewest. A cluster of highly shared sequence variants was judged likely to represent a technical artifact of the sequencing pipeline. In the study, approximately 150 TCR beta chains were listed as associated with cytomegalovirus. The classifier was reported to diagnose cytomegalovirus status with high specificity and sensitivity in both the original cohort and the validation cohort. Because counts were too low, 15 to 20 rarely observed V segments, including chromosome 9 orphons, were excluded from the earlier analysis of several hundred of the donors. Linkage disequilibrium might explain the correlated functional status among segregating V segments, but an unknown experimental factor could not be excluded. When HLA alleles, especially DR and DQ, strongly co-occurred, TCR associations were difficult to assign to individual alleles. According to a later analysis, most CMV-associated TCR beta chains appeared to be HLA-restricted, and the HLA associations seemed to be driven largely by CMV exposure. Some IMGT-functional V segments, including TRBV6-2 and TRBV6-3, could not be told apart with the 87-base-pair reads, so those segments were excluded. According to the authors, the approach could potentially be generalized to other disease states and immunological phenotypes. In a later analysis, several top co-occurrence clusters were reported to appear linked to parvovirus B19, influenza, CMV and Epstein-Barr virus. Roughly uniform sequencing depth across donors was assumed in presence/absence analyses, although this assumption may not hold. Three of the identified cytomegalovirus-associated TCR beta chains were confirmed in vitro to be specific for cytomegalovirus antigens. The only immune exposure information available for the cohort was CMV serostatus. A later genetic analysis associated a missense DCLRE1C variant with V-gene and J-gene trimming of TCR beta chains, and an independent cohort replicated the association. Most TCR sequences were seen in very few donors, while some public TCRs were found in many individuals. In a later analysis, around 17,000 TCR beta sequences were associated with specific HLA alleles at a false discovery rate of 0.05. A further reported finding was that TCR beta sequences accurately predicted the HLA-A and HLA-B alleles for most subjects in the first cohort. In a later analysis, HLA-associated TCR beta chains showed more clonal expansion and lower generation probabilities than non-associated chains that were equally common. In an earlier analysis of some 500 of the donors, most TCR beta V segments appeared in productive rearrangements about 90% or about 30% of the time, broadly matching IMGT annotations.

The germline V gene (reference sequence) specifies DFQATT as CDR1 and SNEGSKA as CDR2. The V end loses 8 bases and the J end loses 6 bases, and a stretch of 12 bases separates them. The CDR3 sequence holds 11 residues, the cysteine and phenylalanine included. Only the CDR3 part of the read is kept: 33 bases, read in frame from the first base. The cohort comprised some 680 healthy bone marrow donors. At the time of sampling, all cohort members were nominally healthy, though unrecorded immune exposures were likely present. The donor was CMV seronegative and belonged to the group of several hundred seronegative cohort members. A peripheral blood sample was provided by each donor, and peripheral blood mononuclear cells were used for TCR beta sequencing. The Qiagen DNeasy Blood Extraction Kit was used to extract genomic DNA from the blood cell samples.

Input material: PBMCs. This TCR derives from a man aged 18 to 30 in good health and CMV-seronegative. The chain uses TRBV20-1 and TRBJ2-3, with TRBD2 tentatively as D gene (5 bases match). DNA sequence: TGCAGTCCTCTTAGGAGGGATACGCAGTATTTT. It is translated as CSPLRRDTQYF.